A single sample is the source of the 4 T cell receptor beta chains below, sequenced in a study of OX40 agonist ivuxolimab in advanced cancers. The table came from immunoSEQ multiplex PCR; TCRdb's copy has only in-frame clones and leaves some out. This sample has 70,000 to 85,000 clones; 65% to 90% occur once, and the top ten carry around 1.8%. The starting material was CD4+ or CD8+ T cells sorted from blood, obtained in a trial of the OX40 agonist ivuxolimab. Source of these receptors: an adult with an advanced solid tumor such as melanoma, head and neck, liver or kidney cancer.

This clone has only one observation. DNA for the CDR3: TGTGCCAGCAGCTTGACTAGCTGGCCCGGGGAGCTGTTTTTT. Encoded protein: CASSLTSWPGELFF. J is TRBJ2-2 and V is TRBV5-6; possible D gene TRBD2, 6 bases. The CDR3 spans 14 residues. In germline, CDR1 is SGHDT, CDR2 YYEEEE. Between the trimmed V and J ends, which lost 1 base and 6 bases, there was a span of 10 bases.

This chain joins TRBV10-2 and TRBJ1-2, with a weak D call TRBD1 (5 bases). Trimming cost V 3 bases and J 8 bases, with 16 bases left between them. The V gene's germline CDR1 is WSHSY and CDR2 SAAADI. There are 14 residues in the CDR3. The CDR3, as DNA: TGCGCCAGCAGTGATTCTGGGGGGACCAGGGGCTACACCTTC. Residues: CASSDSGGTRGYTF.

This clone was recorded only once. The chain has TRBV10-3 and TRBJ1-2; D is possibly TRBD1 (5 bases). The germline V and J ends were trimmed by 10 bases and 4 bases, with 19 bases remaining between them. The CDR3 runs 14 residues. Germline V gene data show CDR1 as ENHRY and CDR2 as SYGVKD. The CDR3 protein is CASRRGDGSYGYTF. For the CDR3, the DNA is TGTGCCAGTAGACGGGGGGACGGAAGCTATGGCTACACCTTC.

The V and J genes are TRBV7-6 and TRBJ2-7; TRBD1 matches 8 bases. Germline V CDR1 and CDR2: SGHVS, FNYEAQ. The CDR3 is 14 residues long. The J segment lost 7 bases and the V segment lost 1 base, leaving 6 bases of the junction unmatched. The DNA for the CDR3 is TGTGCCAGCAGCTTAGAGGGACAGGTGCCTGAGCAGTACTTC. Translating gives CASSLEGQVPEQYF.